Below are 8 T cell receptor beta chains sequenced from a single sample in a study of identifying expanded T cells in peripheral blood. Here immunoSEQ multiplex PCR was the method, and the copy in TCRdb shows in-frame clones only, minus some. The sample gives about 100,000 clones, over 80% of which show up once; approximately 6% is in the top ten. Sequenced input: blood. These receptors all stem from a person between 18 and 75 years old in good health.

A few counts support this clone. The same CDR3 also results from other DNA sequences found in this sample. The CDR3 bases are TGTGCCAGCAGTTACGTCCGGACAGGGGGCAACTATGGCTACACCTTC. It translates to CASSYVRTGGNYGYTF. This chain connects TRBV6-5 to TRBJ1-2; TRBD1 matches 11 bases. Trimming at V came to 2 bases and at J to 2 bases, leaving 4 bases not matched to a gene. Germline values: CDR1 MNHEY, CDR2 SVGAGI. The CDR3 spans 16 residues.

The rearrangement uses TRBV15 and TRBJ2-3; D is perhaps TRBD2 (6 bases). The CDR3 has 17 residues. Trimming removed 0 bases from V and 5 bases from J, with 18 bases in between. Germline V gives CDR1 LNHNV, CDR2 YYDKDF (reference sequence). The CDR3 reads CATSRDPGRGGKDTQYF. The CDR3 DNA is TGTGCCACCAGCAGAGATCCTGGGCGGGGAGGAAAAGATACGCAGTATTTT.

This sequence joins TRBV7-9 and TRBJ2-7; 8 bases map to TRBD1. The ends lost 5 bases at V and 0 bases at J; junction bases unmatched: 6. The V gene's germline CDR1 is SEHNR and CDR2 FQNEAQ (reference sequence). The CDR3 is 15 amino acids. The CDR3: CASSRWTGSSYEQYF. In DNA form, the CDR3 reads TGTGCCAGCAGCCGATGGACAGGGAGCTCCTACGAGCAGTACTTC.

The J gene is TRBJ2-3, the V gene TRBV4-3; D is ambiguous. CDR1 LGHNA and CDR2 YSLEER come from the germline V gene. The CDR3 has 13 amino acids. V lost 1 base to trimming and J lost 6 bases, with 8 bases between them. The CDR3 sequence: CASSQGLLDTQYF. The CDR3 DNA is TGCGCCAGCAGCCAAGGCCTTCTGGATACGCAGTATTTT.

This clone was observed at least ten times. The V gene is TRBV7-2, the J gene TRBJ1-2; D unclear. The CDR3 loop spans 14 amino acids. Looked up from germline, CDR1 is SGHTA and CDR2 is FQGNSA. Trimming removed 7 bases from V and 8 bases from J, with 20 bases in between. CDR3 sequence: CASTFDRGDRGYTF. As DNA, the CDR3 is TGTGCCAGCACCTTCGATCGTGGGGATCGGGGCTACACCTTC.

The rearrangement uses TRBV18 and TRBJ1-5; TRBD1 agrees at 9 bases. The junction had 9 bases not matched to a gene; V was cut back by 2 bases and J by 1 base. Germline V CDR1 and CDR2: KGHSH, LQKENI. The CDR3 runs to 18 residues. CDR3 in DNA: TGTGCCAGCTCACCAGGGACAGGGATGGTCGGAAGCAATCAGCCCCAGCATTTT. It specifies CASSPGTGMVGSNQPQHF.

V is TRBV5-1 and J is TRBJ2-1, with 9 bases fitting TRBD2. CDR3 length: 16 amino acids. Per the germline V gene, CDR1 is SGHRS and CDR2 is YFSETQ. V lost 3 bases, J lost 6 bases, and 10 bases stayed unmatched. CDR3 sequence: CASSSTLAGGSNEQFF. The CDR3 DNA reads as TGCGCCAGCAGCTCAACACTAGCGGGTGGATCCAATGAGCAGTTCTTC.

The chain carries TRBV5-5 and TRBJ2-1; TRBD1 aligns across 9 bases. This CDR3 has 17 residues. From germline, CDR1 is SGHKS and CDR2 YYEKEE (reference sequence). Trimming at V came to 4 bases and at J to 2 bases, leaving 10 bases not matched to a gene. CDR3 DNA sequence: TGTGCCAGCAGCCCGACCGCGGGACAGGGCACCTACAATGAGCAGTTCTTC. It is translated as CASSPTAGQGTYNEQFF. Full variable domain (rest looked up from reference TRBV5-5 and TRBJ2-1): DAGVTQSPTHLIKTRGQQVTLRCSPISGHKSVSWYQQVLGQGPQFIFQYYEKEERGRGNFPDRFSARQFPNYSSELNVNALLLGDSALYLCASSPTAGQGTYNEQFFGPGTRLTVL.